This TCR beta chain was captured in a study of cytomegalovirus exposure and HLA in healthy donors. Study results and limitations: Productive status was seen about 87% or about 30% of the time for most TCR beta V segments in an earlier analysis. Upon later analysis, TCR association rates were observed to vary by HLA locus, being highest for DRB1 and lowest for HLA-C.

The PCR employed 60 Vbeta primers together with 13 Jbeta primers. Libraries were prepared by immunoSEQ multiplex PCR; TCRdb keeps only in-frame clonotypes and omits some of them. This table holds approximately 120,000 clones. With regard to this clone: Antigen: not known.

Healthy donors of bone marrow made up the group. CDR1 and CDR2 from the germline V gene are SGHRS and YFSETQ. The CDR3 spans 17 residues. V shed 4 bases and J 4 bases; nucleotides not matched to a gene: 6. The clonotype was recovered from a man aged 40-55 years in good health and CMV-seronegative. Sample: PBMCs. The chain joins TRBV5-1 to TRBJ2-3, with 16 bases aligning to TRBD2. CDR3 region: CASSMGLAGGSADTQYF. The CDR3 DNA reads as TGCGCCAGCAGCATGGGACTAGCGGGAGGGAGTGCAGATACGCAGTATTTT. Full variable domain (missing parts from reference TRBV5-1 and TRBJ2-3): KAGVTQTPRYLIKTRGQQVTLSCSPISGHRSVSWYQQTPGQGLQFLFEYFSETQRNKGNFPGRFSGRQFSNSRSEMNVSTLELGDSALYLCASSMGLAGGSADTQYFGPGTRLTVL.